The T cell receptor (beta chain) under discussion was sequenced for a study of T cells after posttransplantation cyclophosphamide. Sampled 1 year posttransplant, controls received myeloablative marrow transplants, methotrexate and a calcineurin inhibitor. Germline CDR1 is SGHTA and CDR2 is FQGTGA. The CDR3 runs 15 residues. J was trimmed by 7 bases and V by 5 bases; bases with no gene match: 4. Data came from immunoSEQ multiplex PCR; TCRdb stores just in-frame clones and leaves some out. There are about 22,000 clones in the sample; about 89% occur only once, and approximately 8% lies in the top ten. The source of this sequence is a female patient aged 45-65 years who received an allogeneic stem cell transplant from an unrelated donor, was CMV-positive, and had chronic GVHD only. A share of the T cells may be of graft donor origin. This chain uses TRBV7-3 with TRBJ2-1, with TRBD2 matching 14 bases. The sequencing used PBMCs, collected after an allogeneic stem cell transplant with a calcineurin inhibitor and methotrexate. CDR3 DNA sequence: TGTGCCAGCAGCGTTAGGACTAGCGGGGGGAATGAGCAGTTCTTC. This encodes CASSVRTSGGNEQFF. The variable domain in full, with the rest retrieved from reference TRBV7-3 and TRBJ2-1, is GAGVSQTPSNKVTEKGKYVELRCDPISGHTALYWYRQSLGQGPEFLIYFQGTGAADDSGLPNDRFFAVRPEGSVSTLKIQRTERGDSAVYLCASSVRTSGGNEQFFGPGTRLTVL.